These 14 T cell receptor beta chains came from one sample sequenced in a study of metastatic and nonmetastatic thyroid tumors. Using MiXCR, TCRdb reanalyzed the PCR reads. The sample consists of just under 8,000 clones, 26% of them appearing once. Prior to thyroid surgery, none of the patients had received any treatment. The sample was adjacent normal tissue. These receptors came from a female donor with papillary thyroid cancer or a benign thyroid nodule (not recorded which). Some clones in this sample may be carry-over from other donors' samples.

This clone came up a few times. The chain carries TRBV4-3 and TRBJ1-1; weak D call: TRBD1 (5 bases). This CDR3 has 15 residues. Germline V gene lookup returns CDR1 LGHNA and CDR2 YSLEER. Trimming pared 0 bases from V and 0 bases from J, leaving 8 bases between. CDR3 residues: CASSQDRGMNTEAFF. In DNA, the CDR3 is TGCGCCAGCAGCCAAGATCGGGGGATGAACACTGAAGCTTTCTTT.

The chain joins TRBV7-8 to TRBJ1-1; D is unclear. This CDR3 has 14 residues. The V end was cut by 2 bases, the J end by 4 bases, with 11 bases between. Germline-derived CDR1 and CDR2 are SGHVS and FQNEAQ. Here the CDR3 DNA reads TGTGCCAGCAGCTTATGGCGGGCGGGCACTGAAGCTTTCTTT. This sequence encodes CASSLWRAGTEAFF.

CDR3 nucleotides: TGTGCCAGCAGCTCGGGACTGGTCAAAGAGCAGTTCTTC. The encoded protein is CASSSGLVKEQFF. The chain links TRBV7-2 to TRBJ2-1, with a tentative D call TRBD2 (6 bases). The CDR3 consists of 13 residues. Germline V gives CDR1 SGHTA, CDR2 FQGNSA. V lost 4 bases and J 10 bases, leaving 14 bases between the germline ends.

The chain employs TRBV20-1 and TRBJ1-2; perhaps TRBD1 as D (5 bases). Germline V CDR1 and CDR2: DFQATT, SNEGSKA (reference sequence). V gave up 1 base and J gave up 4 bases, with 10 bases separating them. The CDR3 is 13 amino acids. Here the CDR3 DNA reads TGCAGTGCTAGAGGGGGCCGGGGCTATGGCTACACCTTC. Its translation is CSARGGRGYGYTF.

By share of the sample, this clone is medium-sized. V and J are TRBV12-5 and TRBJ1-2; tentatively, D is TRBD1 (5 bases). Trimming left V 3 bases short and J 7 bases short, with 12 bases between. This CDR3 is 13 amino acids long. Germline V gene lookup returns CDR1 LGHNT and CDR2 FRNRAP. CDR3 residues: CASGLGGARGYTF. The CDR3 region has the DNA TGTGCTAGTGGTTTAGGAGGGGCTCGTGGCTACACCTTC.

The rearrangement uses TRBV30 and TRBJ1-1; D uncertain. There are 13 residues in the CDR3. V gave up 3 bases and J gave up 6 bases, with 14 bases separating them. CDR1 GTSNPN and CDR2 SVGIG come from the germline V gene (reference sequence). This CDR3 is CAWRDDPNSEAFF. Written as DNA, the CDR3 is TGTGCCTGGAGAGACGACCCTAACTCTGAAGCTTTCTTT.

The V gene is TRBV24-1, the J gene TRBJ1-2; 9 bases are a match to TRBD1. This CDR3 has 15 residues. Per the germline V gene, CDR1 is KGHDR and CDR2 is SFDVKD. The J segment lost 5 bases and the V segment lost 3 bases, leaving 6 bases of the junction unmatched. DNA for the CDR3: TGTGCCACCAGTGATCCTCGGACAGGGGCTTATGGCTACACCTTC. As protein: CATSDPRTGAYGYTF.

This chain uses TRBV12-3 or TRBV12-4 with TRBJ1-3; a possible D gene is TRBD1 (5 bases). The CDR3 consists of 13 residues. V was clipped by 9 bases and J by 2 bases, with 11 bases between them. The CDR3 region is CASGDGPGNTIYF. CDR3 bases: TGTGCCAGTGGGGACGGACCTGGAAACACCATATATTTT.

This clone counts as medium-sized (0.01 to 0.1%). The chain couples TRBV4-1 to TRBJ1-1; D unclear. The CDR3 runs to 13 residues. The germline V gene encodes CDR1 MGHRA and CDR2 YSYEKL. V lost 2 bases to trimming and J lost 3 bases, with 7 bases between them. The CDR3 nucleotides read TGCGCCAGCAGCCAACGCCTGGACACTGAAGCTTTCTTT. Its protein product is CASSQRLDTEAFF.

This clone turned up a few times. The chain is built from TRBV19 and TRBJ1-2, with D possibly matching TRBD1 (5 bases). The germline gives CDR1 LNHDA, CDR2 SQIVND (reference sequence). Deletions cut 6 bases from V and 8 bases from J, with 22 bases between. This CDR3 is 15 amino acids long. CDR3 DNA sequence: TGTGCCAGTAGACGATCCGGGGCCCAGGGCCAAGGCTACACCTTC. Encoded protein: CASRRSGAQGQGYTF.

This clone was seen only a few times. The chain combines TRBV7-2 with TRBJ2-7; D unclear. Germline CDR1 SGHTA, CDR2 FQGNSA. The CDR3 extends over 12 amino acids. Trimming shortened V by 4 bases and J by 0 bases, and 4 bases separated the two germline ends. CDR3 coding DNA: TGTGCCAGCAGCTCCTCCTCCTACGAGCAGTACTTC. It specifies CASSSSSYEQYF.

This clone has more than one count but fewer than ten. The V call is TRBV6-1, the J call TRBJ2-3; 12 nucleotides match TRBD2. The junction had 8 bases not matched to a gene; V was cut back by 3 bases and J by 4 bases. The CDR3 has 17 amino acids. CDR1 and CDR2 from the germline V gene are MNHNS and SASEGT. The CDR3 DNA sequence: TGTGCCAGCAGTGACCCCGGACTAGCGGGGAGGTCAGATACGCAGTATTTT. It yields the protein CASSDPGLAGRSDTQYF.

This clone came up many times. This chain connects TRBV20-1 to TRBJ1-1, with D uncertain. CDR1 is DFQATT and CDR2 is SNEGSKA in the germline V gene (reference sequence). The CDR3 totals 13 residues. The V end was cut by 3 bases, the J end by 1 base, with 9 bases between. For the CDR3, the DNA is TGCAGTGCTAGTGTTCGACCGAACACTGAAGCTTTCTTT. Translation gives CSASVRPNTEAFF.

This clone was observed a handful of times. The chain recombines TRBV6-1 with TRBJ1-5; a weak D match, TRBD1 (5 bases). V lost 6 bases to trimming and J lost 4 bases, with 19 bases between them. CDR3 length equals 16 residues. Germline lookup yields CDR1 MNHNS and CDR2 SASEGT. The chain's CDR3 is CASSNRDPSGNQPQHF. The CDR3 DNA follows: TGTGCCAGCAGCAACCGGGACCCTTCGGGGAATCAGCCCCAGCATTTT.